This TCR beta chain was observed in a study of cytomegalovirus exposure and HLA in healthy donors. Study at large: Counted in an early data release were about 85 million unique TCRs from HLA-typed donors. Overall study results and limits: Several top significant clusters appeared, in a later analysis, to be linked to common viral pathogens.

As regards this clone: What it binds is unknown.

V trimming: 0 bases; J trimming: 15 bases; junction bases outside the gene matches: 9. Looked up from germline, CDR1 is GTSNPN and CDR2 is SVGIG (reference sequence). This CDR3 is built from 14 residues. Primers: 60 Vbeta forward and 13 Jbeta reverse. TCRdb's table, derived via immunoSEQ multiplex PCR, lists solely in-frame clones and lacks some. The data hold about 150,000 clones, with roughly 79% observed a single time. This chain links TRBV30 with TRBJ1-6; 9 bases are a match to TRBD1. This receptor was obtained from a man aged 18-30 years in good health and CMV-seronegative. Specimen: PBMCs. In nucleotides, the CDR3 is TGTGCCTGGAGTGTAGGGACAGGGTCTGTTCGCCTCCACTTT. Translation: CAWSVGTGSVRLHF.